The clone carrying this T cell receptor beta chain was counted once. The data belong to a study of high-grade serous ovarian cancer treatment subgroups. CDR3 length: 14 amino acids. The junction had 7 bases not matched to a gene; V was cut back by 5 bases and J by 6 bases. Per the germline V gene, CDR1 is SEHNR and CDR2 is FQNEAQ (reference sequence). Tumor tissue was taken before any definitive surgery or chemotherapy was given. TCRdb keeps only in-frame clones here, not all; method: immunoSEQ multiplex PCR. The sample has 19,000 or so clones, roughly four fifths seen once. The sequence was obtained from a human donor with high-grade serous ovarian cancer. This sequence joins TRBV7-9 and TRBJ1-2, with 9 bases lining up with TRBD1. Sequencing input: tumor tissue. The CDR3 protein is CASSKTGTGNGYTF. CDR3 coding DNA: TGTGCCAGCAGCAAGACAGGGACAGGGAATGGCTACACCTTC.